This note documents a single T cell receptor (beta chain) sequence. The data are from a study of blood T cell repertoires in COVID-19. Study context: Italy, Spain and the United States were the sources of the convalescent and acute COVID-19 samples.

Germline lookup yields CDR1 KGHDR and CDR2 SFDVKD. The V end lost 4 bases, the J end lost 2 bases, and 8 bases lay between the germline ends. The CDR3 covers 14 residues. Authors' methods: Amplification of reference gene primers was used by the study to estimate nucleated cell counts. Using immunoSEQ multiplex PCR, the repertoire was profiled, and TCRdb retains in-frame clones only, with some absent. D and trimming were read from the DNA, whereas the V and J calls and clone size are those reported in that table. Counted here are over 80,000 clones, roughly nine tenths occurring once; the ten biggest clones make up under 2%.

The chain has TRBV24-1 and TRBJ1-5, with D perhaps TRBD1 (6 bases). Input material: peripheral blood. The sequence was collected from a man in his 60s with acute or convalescent COVID-19. In nucleotides, the CDR3 is TGTGCCACCAGTGACAGGGGTGGCAATCAGCCCCAGCATTTT. This translates into CATSDRGGNQPQHF.